A selection of T cell receptor beta chains follows, all from one sample in a study of post-analysis software for immune sequencing data. In TCRdb, the PCR reads were re-called with MiXCR into one record per CDR3 protein. Of around 710,000 distinct CDR3 sequences in the sample, roughly 50% are singletons; the top ten hold roughly 5.2%. Sequenced: blood. Receptors were obtained from a girl aged 5 to 17 with multiple sclerosis. CDR3s include the opening cysteine and the closing phenylalanine or tryptophan. The D gene is left open where the match is weak. A clone size is listed for some rows: how often the clone was seen (once, few, many), or a class if it is expanded.

len	abundance	d_gene	j_gene	v_gene	CDR3aa	CDR3nt
13	NA	NA	TRBJ1-2	TRBV27	CASSNSANYGYTF	TGTGCCAGCAGTAACTCAGCTAACTATGGCTACACCTTC
13	NA	NA	TRBJ1-2	TRBV6-5	CASSYSPPQGYTF	TGTGCCAGCAGTTACAGCCCACCTCAGGGCTACACCTTC
14	NA	NA	TRBJ2-5	TRBV5-1	CASRTSGYRETQYF	TGCGCCAGCAGAACCTCAGGGTACCGGGAGACCCAGTACTTC
20	NA	TRBD2	TRBJ2-5	TRBV20-1	CSARGGFGTSGSLGQETQYF	TGCAGTGCTAGAGGTGGTTTTGGGACTAGCGGGAGCTTAGGTCAAGAGACCCAGTACTTC
14	NA	NA	TRBJ2-7	TRBV4-1	CASSQGGTVVEQYF	TGCGCCAGCAGCCAAGGAGGAACGGTCGTCGAGCAGTACTTC
17	NA	NA	TRBJ2-7	TRBV14	CASSQDVAVFVGGEQYF	TGTGCCAGCAGCCAAGATGTGGCAGTCTTCGTAGGTGGTGAGCAGTACTTC
14	few	TRBD2	TRBJ2-1	TRBV29-1	CSVTSGSSYNEQFF	TGCAGCGTCACTAGCGGGAGCTCCTACAATGAGCAGTTCTTC
17	NA	NA	TRBJ1-2	TRBV21-1	CASSNTGPTGEAYGYTF	TGTGCCAGCAGCAATACCGGTCCAACAGGGGAGGCCTATGGCTACACCTTC
14	NA	NA	TRBJ2-7	TRBV7-9	CASRRGTDSYEQYF	TGTGCCAGCAGAAGAGGGACGGACTCCTACGAGCAGTACTTC
15	few	TRBD1	TRBJ1-4	TRBV4-1	CASSQGTGRDEKLFF	TGCGCCAGCAGCCAAGGGACAGGGAGGGATGAAAAACTGTTTTTT
16	NA	NA	TRBJ1-1	TRBV2	CASSEGGTLMNTEAFF	TGTGCCAGCAGTGAAGGAGGGACGTTGATGAACACTGAAGCTTTCTTT
14	NA	NA	TRBJ1-1	TRBV3-1	CASSPNRRGTEAFF	TGTGCCAGCAGCCCCAACAGGAGGGGCACTGAAGCTTTCTTT
13	few	TRBD2	TRBJ2-7	TRBV29-1	CSVESGSKYEQYF	TGCAGCGTTGAGAGCGGGAGCAAGTACGAGCAGTACTTC
14	few	TRBD2	TRBJ2-7	TRBV24-1	CATSSGTRANEQYF	TGTGCCACCAGTAGTGGGACTAGGGCAAACGAGCAGTACTTC
13	NA	NA	TRBJ2-3	TRBV2	CASMERGTDTQYF	TGTGCCAGCATGGAGCGAGGAACAGATACGCAGTATTTT
16	NA	NA	TRBJ1-4	TRBV20-1	CSASNWASASNEKLFF	TGCAGTGCTAGTAATTGGGCCTCGGCTAGTAATGAAAAACTGTTTTTT
14	NA	NA	TRBJ1-2	TRBV12-3/TRBV12-4	CASSPGTIAYGYTF	TGTGCCAGCAGTCCAGGGACGATCGCCTATGGCTACACCTTC
16	NA	NA	TRBJ2-4	TRBV20-1	CSARDVQTLAKNIQYF	TGCAGTGCTAGAGATGTCCAGACGCTAGCCAAAAACATTCAGTACTTC
16	few	NA	TRBJ2-5	TRBV5-1	CASSLDGRGGQETQYF	TGCGCCAGCAGCTTGGACGGCAGGGGCGGTCAAGAGACCCAGTACTTC
18	few	TRBD2	TRBJ2-3	TRBV28	CASSTLVVSGRIPDTQYF	TGTGCCAGCAGCACCTTGGTTGTTAGCGGGAGAATCCCAGATACGCAGTATTTT
13	NA	NA	TRBJ1-6	TRBV12-3/TRBV12-4	CASSLGTPGALHF	TGTGCCAGCAGTTTGGGGACCCCAGGGGCCCTCCACTTT
20	NA	NA	TRBJ1-2	TRBV6-1	CASKKSSYEQYFGPGASYTF	NA
17	NA	NA	TRBJ2-7	TRBV4-2	CASSRAWTEQTSYEQYF	TGTGCCAGCAGCCGAGCTTGGACGGAACAGACCTCCTACGAGCAGTACTTC
16	NA	NA	TRBJ1-1	TRBV5-1	CASSKRTASMNTEAFF	TGCGCCAGCAGCAAAAGGACAGCCTCAATGAACACTGAAGCTTTCTTT
14	NA	NA	TRBJ2-2	TRBV25-1	CASSVSVNTGELFF	TGTGCCAGCAGTGTATCTGTCAACACCGGGGAGCTGTTTTTT
15	NA	TRBD2	TRBJ2-1	TRBV7-9	CASSRGSGDGNEQFF	TGTGCCAGCAGCCGCGGGAGTGGGGATGGCAATGAGCAGTTCTTC